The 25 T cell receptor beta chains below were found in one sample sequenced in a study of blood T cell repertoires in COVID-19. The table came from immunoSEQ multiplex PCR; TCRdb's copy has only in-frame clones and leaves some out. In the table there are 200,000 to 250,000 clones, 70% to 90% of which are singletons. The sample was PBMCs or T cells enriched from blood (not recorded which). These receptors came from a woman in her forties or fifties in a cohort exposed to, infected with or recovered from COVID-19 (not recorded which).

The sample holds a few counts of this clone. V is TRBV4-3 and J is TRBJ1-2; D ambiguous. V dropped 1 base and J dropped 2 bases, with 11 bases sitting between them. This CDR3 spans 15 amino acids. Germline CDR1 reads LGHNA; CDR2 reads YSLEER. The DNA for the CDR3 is TGCGCCAGCAGCCAAGGTAACAGTAAAAACTATGGCTACACCTTC. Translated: CASSQGNSKNYGYTF.

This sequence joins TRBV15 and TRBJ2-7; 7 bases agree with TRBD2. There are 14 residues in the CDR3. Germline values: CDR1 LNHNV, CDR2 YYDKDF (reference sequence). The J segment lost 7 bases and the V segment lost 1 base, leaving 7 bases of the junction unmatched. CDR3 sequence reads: CATSRVGRSSEQYF. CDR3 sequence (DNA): TGTGCCACCAGCAGAGTCGGGAGGTCGTCTGAGCAGTACTTC.

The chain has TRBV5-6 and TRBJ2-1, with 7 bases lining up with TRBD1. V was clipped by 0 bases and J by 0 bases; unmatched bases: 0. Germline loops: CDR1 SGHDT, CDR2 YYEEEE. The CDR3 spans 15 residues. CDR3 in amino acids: CASSLGQGSYNEQFF. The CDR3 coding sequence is TGTGCCAGCAGCTTGGGACAGGGCTCCTACAATGAGCAGTTCTTC.

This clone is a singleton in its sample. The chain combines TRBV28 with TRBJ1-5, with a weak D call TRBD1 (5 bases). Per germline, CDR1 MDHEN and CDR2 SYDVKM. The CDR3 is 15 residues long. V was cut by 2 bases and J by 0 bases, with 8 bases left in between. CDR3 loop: CASSLRGYSNQPQHF. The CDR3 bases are TGTGCCAGCAGTTTAAGGGGATATAGCAATCAGCCCCAGCATTTT.

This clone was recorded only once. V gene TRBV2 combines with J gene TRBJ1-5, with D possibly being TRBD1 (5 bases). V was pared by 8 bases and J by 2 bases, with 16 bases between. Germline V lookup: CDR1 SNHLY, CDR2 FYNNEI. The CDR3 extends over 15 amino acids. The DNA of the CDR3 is TGTGCCAGCGGTTCCAGGCAGGGTGGCAATCAGCCCCAGCATTTT. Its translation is CASGSRQGGNQPQHF.

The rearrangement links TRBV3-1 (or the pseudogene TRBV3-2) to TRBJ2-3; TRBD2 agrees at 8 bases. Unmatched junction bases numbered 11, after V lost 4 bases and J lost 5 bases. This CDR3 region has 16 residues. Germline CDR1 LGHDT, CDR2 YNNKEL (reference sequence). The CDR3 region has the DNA TGTGCCAGCAGCCTAACTAGCGGCGGCCCCCGAGATACGCAGTATTTT. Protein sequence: CASSLTSGGPRDTQYF.

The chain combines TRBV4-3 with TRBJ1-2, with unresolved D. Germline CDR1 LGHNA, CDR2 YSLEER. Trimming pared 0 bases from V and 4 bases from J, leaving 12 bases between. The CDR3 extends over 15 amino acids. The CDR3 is CASSQEQGGLYGYTF. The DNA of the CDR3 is TGCGCCAGCAGCCAAGAACAAGGAGGACTCTATGGCTACACCTTC.

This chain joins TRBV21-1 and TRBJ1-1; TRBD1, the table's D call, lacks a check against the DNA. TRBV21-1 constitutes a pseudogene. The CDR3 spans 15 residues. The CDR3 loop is CASSLGQGKNTEAFF. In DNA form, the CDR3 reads TGTGCCAGCAGCCTAGGTCAGGGAAAGAACACTGAAGCTTTCTTT.

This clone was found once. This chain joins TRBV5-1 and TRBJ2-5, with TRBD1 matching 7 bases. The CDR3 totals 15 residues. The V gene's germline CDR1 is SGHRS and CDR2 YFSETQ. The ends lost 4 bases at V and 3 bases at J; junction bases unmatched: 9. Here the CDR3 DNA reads TGCGCCAGCAGCACAGACGGGACAGAAGAAGAGACCCAGTACTTC. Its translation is CASSTDGTEEETQYF.

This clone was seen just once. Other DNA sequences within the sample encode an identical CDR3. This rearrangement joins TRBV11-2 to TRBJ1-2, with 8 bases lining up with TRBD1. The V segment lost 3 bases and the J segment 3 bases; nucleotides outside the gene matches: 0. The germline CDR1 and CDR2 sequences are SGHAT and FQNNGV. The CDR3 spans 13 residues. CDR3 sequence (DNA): TGTGCCAGCAGCTTGACAGGGGACTATGGCTACACCTTC. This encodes CASSLTGDYGYTF.

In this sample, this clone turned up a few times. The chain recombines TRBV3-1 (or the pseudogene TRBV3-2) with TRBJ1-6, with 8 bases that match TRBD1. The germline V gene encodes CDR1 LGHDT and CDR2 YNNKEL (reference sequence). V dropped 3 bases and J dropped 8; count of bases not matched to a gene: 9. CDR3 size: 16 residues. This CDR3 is CASSHDPGGSDSPLHF. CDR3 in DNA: TGTGCCAGCAGCCACGATCCAGGGGGCAGTGATTCACCCCTCCACTTT.

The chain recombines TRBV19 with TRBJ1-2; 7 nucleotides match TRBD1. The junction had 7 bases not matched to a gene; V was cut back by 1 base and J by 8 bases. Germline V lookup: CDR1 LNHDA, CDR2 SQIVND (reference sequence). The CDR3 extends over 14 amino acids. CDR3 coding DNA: TGTGCCAGTAGTATAGTGACAGGGTGGTACGGCTACACCTTC. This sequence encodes CASSIVTGWYGYTF.

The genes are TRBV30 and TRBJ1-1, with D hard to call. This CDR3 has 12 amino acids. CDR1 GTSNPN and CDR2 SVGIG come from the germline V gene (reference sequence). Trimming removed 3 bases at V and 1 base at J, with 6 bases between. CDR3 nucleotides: TGTGCCTGGAGGCCCAGGAACACTGAAGCTTTCTTT. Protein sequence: CAWRPRNTEAFF.

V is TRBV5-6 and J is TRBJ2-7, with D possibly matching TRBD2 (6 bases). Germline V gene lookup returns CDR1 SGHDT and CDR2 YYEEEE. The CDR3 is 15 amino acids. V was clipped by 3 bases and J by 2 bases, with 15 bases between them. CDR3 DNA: TGTGCCAGCAGCTGGGCGGGGCTTTCAACCTACGAGCAGTACTTC. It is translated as CASSWAGLSTYEQYF.

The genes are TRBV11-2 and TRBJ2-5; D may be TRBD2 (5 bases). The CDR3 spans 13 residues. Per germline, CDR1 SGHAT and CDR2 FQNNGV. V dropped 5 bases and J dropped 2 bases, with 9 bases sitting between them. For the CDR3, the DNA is TGTGCCAGCAGCCTGGACTTTCAAGAGACCCAGTACTTC. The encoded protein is CASSLDFQETQYF.

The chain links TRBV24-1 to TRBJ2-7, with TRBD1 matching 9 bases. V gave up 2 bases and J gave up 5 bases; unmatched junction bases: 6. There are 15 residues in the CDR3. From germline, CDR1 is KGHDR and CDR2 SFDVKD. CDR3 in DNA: TGTGCCACCAGTGATTCACGGACAGGGGACGACGAGCAGTACTTC. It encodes CATSDSRTGDDEQYF.

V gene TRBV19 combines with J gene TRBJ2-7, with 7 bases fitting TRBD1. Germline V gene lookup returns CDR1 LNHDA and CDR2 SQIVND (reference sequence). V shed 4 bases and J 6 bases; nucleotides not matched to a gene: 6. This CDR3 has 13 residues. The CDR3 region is CASSTLNRGEQYF. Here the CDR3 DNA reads TGTGCCAGTAGTACACTTAACAGGGGCGAGCAGTACTTC. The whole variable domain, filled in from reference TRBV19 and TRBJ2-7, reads DGGITQSPKYLFRKEGQNVTLSCEQNLNHDAMYWYRQDPGQGLRLIYYSQIVNDFQKGDIAEGYSVSREKKESFPLTVTSAQKNPTAFYLCASSTLNRGEQYFGPGTRLTVT.

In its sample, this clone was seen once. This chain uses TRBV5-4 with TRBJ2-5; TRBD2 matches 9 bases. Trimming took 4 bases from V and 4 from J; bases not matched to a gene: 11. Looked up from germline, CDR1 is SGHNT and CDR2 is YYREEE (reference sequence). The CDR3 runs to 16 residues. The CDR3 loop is CASSPAGGGAGETQYF. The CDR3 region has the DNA TGTGCCAGCAGCCCGGCAGGCGGGGGGGCGGGAGAGACCCAGTACTTC.

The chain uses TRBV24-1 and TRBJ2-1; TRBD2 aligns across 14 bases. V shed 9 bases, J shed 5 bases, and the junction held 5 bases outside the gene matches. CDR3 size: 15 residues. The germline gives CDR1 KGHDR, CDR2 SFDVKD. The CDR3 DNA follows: TGTGCCACCCGGACTAGCGGGGGGCCTCACAATGAGCAGTTCTTC. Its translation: CATRTSGGPHNEQFF.

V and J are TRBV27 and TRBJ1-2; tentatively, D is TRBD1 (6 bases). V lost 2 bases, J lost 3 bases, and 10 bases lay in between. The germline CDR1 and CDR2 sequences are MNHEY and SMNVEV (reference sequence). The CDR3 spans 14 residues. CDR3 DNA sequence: TGTGCCAGCAGTTTACGCACAGGGTACTATGGCTACACCTTC. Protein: CASSLRTGYYGYTF.

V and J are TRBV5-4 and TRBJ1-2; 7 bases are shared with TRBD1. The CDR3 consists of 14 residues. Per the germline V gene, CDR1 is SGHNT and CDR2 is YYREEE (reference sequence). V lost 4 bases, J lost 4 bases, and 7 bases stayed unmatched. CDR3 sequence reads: CASSGRQGSYGYTF. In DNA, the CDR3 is TGTGCCAGCAGCGGCAGACAGGGTAGCTATGGCTACACCTTC.

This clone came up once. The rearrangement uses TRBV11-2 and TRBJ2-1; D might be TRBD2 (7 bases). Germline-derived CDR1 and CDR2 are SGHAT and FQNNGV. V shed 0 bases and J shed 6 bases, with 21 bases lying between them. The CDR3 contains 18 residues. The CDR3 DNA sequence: TGTGCCAGCAGCTTAGATCTGGTCGGGGGGCCCCCCTCCAATGAGCAGTTCTTC. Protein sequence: CASSLDLVGGPPSNEQFF.

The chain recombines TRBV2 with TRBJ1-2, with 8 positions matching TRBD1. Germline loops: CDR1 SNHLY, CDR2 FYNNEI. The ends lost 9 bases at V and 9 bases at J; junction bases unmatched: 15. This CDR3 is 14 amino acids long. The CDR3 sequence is CASLGGQGVFSYTF. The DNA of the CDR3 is TGTGCCAGTTTAGGCGGACAGGGCGTTTTTAGCTACACCTTC.

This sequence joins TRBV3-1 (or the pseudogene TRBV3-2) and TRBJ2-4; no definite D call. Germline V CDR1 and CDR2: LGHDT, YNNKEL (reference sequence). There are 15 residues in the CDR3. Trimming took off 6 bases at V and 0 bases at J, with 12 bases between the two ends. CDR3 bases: TGTGCCAGCAGACAAACACCTCTAGCCAAAAACATTCAGTACTTC. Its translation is CASRQTPLAKNIQYF.

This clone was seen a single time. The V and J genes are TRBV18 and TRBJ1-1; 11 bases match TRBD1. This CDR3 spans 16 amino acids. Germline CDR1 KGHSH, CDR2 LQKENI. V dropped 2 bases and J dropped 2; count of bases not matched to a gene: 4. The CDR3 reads CASSPGDRGYNTEAFF. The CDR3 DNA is TGTGCCAGCTCACCAGGGGACAGGGGGTACAACACTGAAGCTTTCTTT.